This TCR beta chain was recorded in a study of immune cell composition in non-small cell lung cancer. Germline CDR1 and CDR2: SGHTA and FQGTGA. Germline trimming cut 2 bases from V and 3 bases from J; bases unmatched to any gene: 12. This CDR3 has 18 amino acids. The assay was immunoSEQ multiplex PCR, and TCRdb's table has in-frame clones only and misses some. The sample yields some 6,600 clones, just under 80% seen once. This chain joins TRBV7-3 and TRBJ2-5; 10 nucleotides line up with TRBD2. The sequencing input was lung tumor tissue. The source of this sequence is a human donor with non-small cell lung cancer. CDR3 loop: CASSLLLLAGVVEETQYF. The CDR3 coding sequence is TGTGCCAGCAGCTTACTGCTTCTAGCGGGGGTGGTAGAAGAGACCCAGTACTTC.